This TCR beta chain derives from a study of shared clonotypes between healthy human individuals. Per the study methods: ImmunoSEQ gave junction-only sequences without quality scores, so filtering differed. Produced via immunoSEQ multiplex PCR; TCRdb's table is partial and in-frame only. Clone size and the V and J calls come from that table; the DNA yielded D and trimming. Counted here are about 2.3 million clones, 90% to 95% occurring once; the ten biggest clones make up about 0.41%. The CDR3 consists of 15 residues. Germline loops: CDR1 SGHTA, CDR2 FQGNSA. Concerning this clone: Its antigen is unidentified. Relative to the germline gene, one junction end is altered; a read error may explain this.

Study-level results: The genetic and exposure-history diversity represented was limited by few donors.

The source is a man younger than 35 in good health. Some clones in this sample may be carry-over from other donors' samples. The chain couples TRBV7-2 to TRBJ2-1; 11 bases line up with TRBD2. The specimen was naive CD4+ T cells from PBMCs. The subset denotes: CD45RA+ positively selected. CDR3 region: CASSPTSGRNNEQFF. CDR3 sequence (DNA): TGTGCCAGCAGCCCTACTAGCGGGAGAAATAATGAGCAATTCTTC.